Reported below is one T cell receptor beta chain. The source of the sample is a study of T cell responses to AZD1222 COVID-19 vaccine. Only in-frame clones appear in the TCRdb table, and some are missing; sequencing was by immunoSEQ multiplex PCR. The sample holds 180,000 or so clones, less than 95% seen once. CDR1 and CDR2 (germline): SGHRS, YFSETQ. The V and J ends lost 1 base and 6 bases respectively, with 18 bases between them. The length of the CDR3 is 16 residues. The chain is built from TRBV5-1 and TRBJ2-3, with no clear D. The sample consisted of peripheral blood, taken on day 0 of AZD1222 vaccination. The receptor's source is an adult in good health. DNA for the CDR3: TGCGCCAGCAGCTTGAGTACACACCATTCAATCGATACGCAGTATTTT. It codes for CASSLSTHHSIDTQYF.